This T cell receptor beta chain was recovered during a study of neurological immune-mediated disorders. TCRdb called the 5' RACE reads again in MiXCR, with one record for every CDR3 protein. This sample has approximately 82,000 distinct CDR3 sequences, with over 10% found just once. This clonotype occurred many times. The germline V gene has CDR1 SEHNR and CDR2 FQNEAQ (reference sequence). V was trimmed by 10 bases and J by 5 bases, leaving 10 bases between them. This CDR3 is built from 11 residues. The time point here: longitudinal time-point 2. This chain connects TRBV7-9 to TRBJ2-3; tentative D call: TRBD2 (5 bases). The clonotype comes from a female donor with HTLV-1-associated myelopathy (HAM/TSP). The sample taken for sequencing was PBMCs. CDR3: CAITGIDTQYF. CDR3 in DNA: TGTGCCATAACGGGGATAGATACGCAGTATTTT. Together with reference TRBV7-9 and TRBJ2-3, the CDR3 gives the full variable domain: DTGVSQNPRHKITKRGQNVTFRCDPISEHNRLYWYRQTLGQGPEFLTYFQNEAQLEKSRLLSDRFSAERPKGSFSTLEIQRTEQGDSAMYLCAITGIDTQYFGPGTRLTVL.